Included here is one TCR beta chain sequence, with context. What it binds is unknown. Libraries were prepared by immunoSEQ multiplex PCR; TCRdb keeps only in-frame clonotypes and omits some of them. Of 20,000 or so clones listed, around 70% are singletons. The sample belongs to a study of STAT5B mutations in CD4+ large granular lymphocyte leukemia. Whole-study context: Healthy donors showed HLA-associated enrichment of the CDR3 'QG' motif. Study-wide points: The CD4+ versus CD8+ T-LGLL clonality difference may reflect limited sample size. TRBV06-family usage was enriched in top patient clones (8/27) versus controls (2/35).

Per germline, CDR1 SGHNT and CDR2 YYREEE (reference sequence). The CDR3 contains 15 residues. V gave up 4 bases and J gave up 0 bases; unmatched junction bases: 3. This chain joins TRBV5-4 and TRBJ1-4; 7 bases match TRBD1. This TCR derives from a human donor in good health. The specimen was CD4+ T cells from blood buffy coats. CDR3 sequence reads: CASSQGQTTNEKLFF. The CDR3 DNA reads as TGTGCCAGCAGCCAGGGACAGACAACTAATGAAAAACTGTTTTTT.